These 24 T cell receptor beta chains originate from one sample sequenced in a study of cytomegalovirus exposure and HLA in healthy donors. Use of 60 Vbeta and 13 Jbeta primers characterized the PCR. Sequenced by immunoSEQ multiplex PCR; TCRdb stores in-frame clones only, minus some. This table holds 150,000 to 200,000 clones, more than 65% found once. The sample was PBMCs. These receptors came from a woman aged 25 to 45 in good health and CMV-seropositive.

Here the CDR3 reads CASTATGGNGYTF. The CDR3 region has the DNA TGTGCCAGTACCGCCACAGGGGGCAATGGCTACACCTTC. J is TRBJ1-2 and V is TRBV19; 9 bases line up with TRBD1. J was trimmed by 6 bases and V by 7 bases; bases with no gene match: 6. From germline, CDR1 is LNHDA and CDR2 SQIVND (reference sequence). The CDR3 spans 13 residues. Full variable domain (remainder filled in from reference TRBV19 and TRBJ1-2): DGGITQSPKYLFRKEGQNVTLSCEQNLNHDAMYWYRQDPGQGLRLIYYSQIVNDFQKGDIAEGYSVSREKKESFPLTVTSAQKNPTAFYLCASTATGGNGYTFGSGTRLTVV.

The genes are TRBV7-2 and TRBJ2-7; TRBD2 matches 7 bases. Germline CDR1 SGHTA, CDR2 FQGNSA. V dropped 5 bases and J dropped 0; count of bases not matched to a gene: 10. This CDR3 has 16 amino acids. The CDR3 reads CASSPRSGGGSYEQYF. The CDR3 DNA reads TGTGCCAGCAGCCCCCGATCGGGGGGAGGCTCCTACGAGCAGTACTTC.

This chain uses TRBV11-3 with TRBJ2-7, with D possibly being TRBD2 (6 bases). V was shortened by 0 bases and J by 5 bases, with 8 bases between the two germline ends. In germline, CDR1 is SGHNT, CDR2 YENEEA. CDR3 size: 13 residues. The chain's CDR3 is CASSLEGEDEQYF. DNA of the CDR3: TGTGCCAGCAGCTTAGAGGGGGAGGACGAGCAGTACTTC.

As concerns this clone: Sequence at one end of the junction differs from germline and may be a read error. Other DNA sequences in this specimen translate into the identical CDR3. V gene TRBV2 combines with J gene TRBJ1-6, with 7 bases that match TRBD1. The CDR3 contains 15 residues. Per the germline V gene, CDR1 is SNHLY and CDR2 is FYNNEI. The CDR3 loop reads CASSRTGEANSPLHF. The CDR3 DNA reads as TGTGCCAGCAGTAGGACAGGAGAAGCCAATTCCCCCCTCCACTTT.

This chain uses TRBV6-5 with TRBJ2-1, with 8 bases lining up with TRBD2. The CDR3 has 16 amino acids. V lost 0 bases to trimming and J lost 8 bases; unmatched junction nucleotides: 9. CDR1 MNHEY and CDR2 SVGAGI come from the germline V gene. CDR3 sequence (DNA): TGTGCCAGCAGTTACTCGACCCGGACTAGCCGGCATGAGCAGTTCTTC. It codes for CASSYSTRTSRHEQFF.

This chain connects TRBV19 to TRBJ2-7, with 9 bases lining up with TRBD1. In germline, CDR1 is LNHDA, CDR2 SQIVND (reference sequence). Trimming took 8 bases from V and 4 from J; bases not matched to a gene: 9. CDR3 length: 14 residues. The CDR3 loop is CASSRTGAAYEQYF. The CDR3 coding sequence is TGTGCCAGTTCTCGGACAGGGGCGGCGTACGAGCAGTACTTC. The entire variable domain, with the rest obtained from reference TRBV19 and TRBJ2-7, is as follows: DGGITQSPKYLFRKEGQNVTLSCEQNLNHDAMYWYRQDPGQGLRLIYYSQIVNDFQKGDIAEGYSVSREKKESFPLTVTSAQKNPTAFYLCASSRTGAAYEQYFGPGTRLTVT.

This clone has only a few counts. This chain links TRBV11-3 with TRBJ2-3; TRBD2 matches 11 bases. V trimming: 6 bases; J trimming: 2 bases; junction bases outside the gene matches: 4. Germline V gene data show CDR1 as SGHNT and CDR2 as YENEEA. The CDR3 spans 15 residues. The CDR3 region is CASSLGLAVTDTQYF. CDR3 sequence (DNA): TGTGCCAGCAGTCTGGGACTAGCGGTCACAGATACGCAGTATTTT.

DNA for the CDR3: TGTGCCAGCGGCCCCCTAGGGGCCCAGTACTTC. Encoded protein: CASGPLGAQYF. The chain uses TRBV11-3 and TRBJ2-5, with D possibly TRBD1 on 5 matching bases. Trimming left V 8 bases short and J 9 bases short, with 13 bases between. CDR3 length equals 11 residues. Per germline, CDR1 SGHNT and CDR2 YENEEA. The whole variable domain, filled in from reference TRBV11-3 and TRBJ2-5, reads EAGVVQSPRYKIIEKKQPVAFWCNPISGHNTLYWYLQNLGQGPELLIRYENEEAVDDSQLPKDRFSAERLKGVDSTLKIQPAELGDSAVYLCASGPLGAQYFGPGTRLLVL.

The CDR3 DNA reads TGTGCCAGCAGCCAAGAATCCCGACAGGGGGCCGTCGATGAGCAGTTCTTC. It is translated as CASSQESRQGAVDEQFF. This chain uses TRBV4-2 with TRBJ2-1, with 10 bases aligning to TRBD1. This CDR3 has 17 amino acids. J was trimmed by 8 bases and V by 0 bases; bases with no gene match: 10. Germline V gene sequence: CDR1 LGHNA, CDR2 YNFKEQ.

This clone occurred once. The genes are TRBV28 and TRBJ2-7; D is possibly TRBD2 (5 bases). Germline lookup yields CDR1 MDHEN and CDR2 SYDVKM. The CDR3 totals 13 residues. V dropped 5 bases and J dropped 7 bases, with 15 bases sitting between them. DNA of the CDR3: TGTGCCAGCAGTCGGGGAGATGCTGGAGAGCAGTACTTC. Protein: CASSRGDAGEQYF.

The rearrangement uses TRBV4-3 and TRBJ2-7, with 8 bases matching TRBD2. The CDR3 sequence is 14 residues long. Germline V gene sequence: CDR1 LGHNA, CDR2 YSLEER. After removal of 4 bases from V and 2 bases from J, the junction contained 4 bases not matched to a gene. The DNA for the CDR3 is TGCGCCAGCAGCCTAGCGGGGCGCCCCTACGAGCAGTACTTC. This gives the protein CASSLAGRPYEQYF.

V and J are TRBV5-6 and TRBJ2-5, with D possibly TRBD1 on 6 matching bases. V lost 0 bases and J 3 bases, leaving 9 bases between the germline ends. This CDR3 is built from 14 residues. Germline assignment: CDR1 SGHDT and CDR2 YYEEEE. The CDR3 is CASSLATGEETQYF. CDR3 bases: TGTGCCAGCAGCTTGGCGACAGGAGAAGAGACCCAGTACTTC.

This clone was seen only once. The chain joins TRBV5-6 to TRBJ1-2; unclear D gene. This CDR3 contains 14 residues. Germline V CDR1 and CDR2: SGHDT, YYEEEE. Trimming shortened V by 1 base and J by 6 bases, and 13 bases separated the two germline ends. The CDR3 bases are TGTGCCAGCAGCTTGTATCGCTACTCCAATGGCTACACCTTC. Translated: CASSLYRYSNGYTF.

This rearrangement joins TRBV7-9 to TRBJ2-1, with TRBD1 identical over 11 bases. The V gene's germline CDR1 is SEHNR and CDR2 FQNEAQ (reference sequence). The CDR3 totals 14 residues. Trimming cost V 4 bases and J 7 bases; bases outside gene matches: 3. The CDR3 sequence: CASSSGQGANEQFF. CDR3 DNA sequence: TGTGCCAGCAGCTCAGGACAGGGGGCTAATGAGCAGTTCTTC.

V gene TRBV29-1 combines with J gene TRBJ2-1; 8 bases align to TRBD2. The V gene's germline CDR1 is SQVTM and CDR2 ANQGSEA. V gave up 6 bases and J gave up 9 bases; unmatched junction bases: 7. This CDR3 is 12 amino acids long. CDR3: CSVNSGMVEQFF. CDR3 sequence (DNA): TGCAGCGTCAATAGCGGGATGGTTGAGCAGTTCTTC.

The V gene is TRBV5-1, the J gene TRBJ2-3; D may be TRBD2 (5 bases). The V end lost 0 bases, the J end lost 0 bases, and 5 bases lay between the germline ends. Germline loops: CDR1 SGHRS, CDR2 YFSETQ. This CDR3 has 14 amino acids. The DNA of the CDR3 is TGCGCCAGCAGCTTGGGAGGGAGCACAGATACGCAGTATTTT. It translates to CASSLGGSTDTQYF.

CDR3 sequence reads: CASSLASRAMGQETQYF. CDR3 in DNA: TGTGCCAGCAGCTTAGCATCCAGGGCGATGGGTCAAGAGACCCAGTACTTC. The rearrangement uses TRBV7-2 and TRBJ2-5; weak D call: TRBD1 (5 bases). CDR3 length: 17 residues. Germline lookup yields CDR1 SGHTA and CDR2 FQGNSA. The V end was cut by 0 bases, the J end by 2 bases, with 16 bases between.

The CDR3 DNA reads TGTGCCAGCAGCCCCGGGACTAGCGGGGGGGTCACAGATACGCAGTATTTT. As protein: CASSPGTSGGVTDTQYF. The chain uses TRBV7-3 and TRBJ2-3; 16 bases fit TRBD2. CDR1 is SGHTA, CDR2 FQGTGA, per germline. Trimming took 5 bases from V and 2 from J; bases not matched to a gene: 4. This CDR3 has 17 amino acids.

This clone was counted a few times. The rearrangement links TRBV29-1 to TRBJ2-3; D unclear. The V and J ends lost 3 bases and 0 bases respectively, with 10 bases between them. CDR3 length equals 14 residues. From germline, CDR1 is SQVTM and CDR2 ANQGSEA. CDR3 amino acids: CSVDPRSSTDTQYF. In DNA form, the CDR3 reads TGCAGCGTTGATCCCAGATCTAGCACAGATACGCAGTATTTT.

This chain connects TRBV11-2 to TRBJ1-3; D is uncertain. V was clipped by 4 bases and J by 0 bases, with 7 bases between them. Germline V gene data show CDR1 as SGHAT and CDR2 as FQNNGV. The CDR3 loop spans 14 amino acids. The CDR3 sequence is CASSSPLSGNTIYF. CDR3 nucleotide sequence: TGTGCCAGCAGCTCCCCCCTCTCTGGAAACACCATATATTTT.

The rearrangement links TRBV27 to TRBJ2-5, with D maybe TRBD2 (7 bases). The better agreement between TRBJ2-7 and the DNA end casts doubt on the J call. The CDR3 covers 16 residues. Germline V gene sequence: CDR1 MNHEY, CDR2 SMNVEV (reference sequence). CDR3 region: CASSGVGGGASYEQYF. For the CDR3, the DNA is TGTGCCAGCAGTGGGGTCGGCGGGGGCGCCTCCTACGAGCAGTACTTC.

The genes are TRBV5-1 and TRBJ2-7; 9 nucleotides match TRBD2. The CDR3 totals 17 residues. V lost 4 bases, J lost 2 bases, and 13 bases stayed unmatched. The germline gives CDR1 SGHRS, CDR2 YFSETQ. The CDR3 reads CASSKDNSGGLTYEQYF. The CDR3 DNA is TGCGCCAGCAGCAAGGATAATAGCGGGGGCTTAACCTACGAGCAGTACTTC.

The rearrangement joins TRBV27 to TRBJ1-4, with no clear D. V was trimmed by 1 base and J by 8 bases, leaving 14 bases between them. Germline V gene lookup returns CDR1 MNHEY and CDR2 SMNVEV (reference sequence). The CDR3 loop spans 15 amino acids. The CDR3 coding sequence is TGTGCCAGCAGTTTATTCTCTGGCCAGAGGGAAAAACTGTTTTTT. Its translation is CASSLFSGQREKLFF.

The CDR3 protein is CATSRYRAYEQYF. CDR3 coding DNA: TGTGCCACCAGCAGGTACAGGGCCTACGAGCAGTACTTC. The chain joins TRBV15 to TRBJ2-7; perhaps TRBD1 as D (6 bases). CDR1 is LNHNV and CDR2 is YYDKDF in the germline V gene (reference sequence). The V end lost 3 bases, the J end lost 2 bases, and 8 bases lay between the germline ends. There are 13 residues in the CDR3.